This entry lists 24 T cell receptor beta chains sequenced from one sample in a study of T cell responses to AZD1222 COVID-19 vaccine. Repertoires were generated with immunoSEQ multiplex PCR, while TCRdb's copy carries only in-frame clones and drops some. The sample includes 73,000 or so clones, approximately 88% of them seen just once. The source material was peripheral blood, sampled on day 0 of AZD1222 vaccination. Receptor source: an adult in good health.

The V and J genes are TRBV30 and TRBJ1-4; D gene ambiguous. V lost 0 bases to trimming and J lost 7 bases, with 9 bases between them. This CDR3 region has 13 residues. CDR1 is GTSNPN, CDR2 SVGIG, per germline (reference sequence). The DNA for the CDR3 is TGTGCCTGGAGTGTAACGGACGGTGAAAAACTGTTTTTT. Translated: CAWSVTDGEKLFF.

This clone was recorded only once. CDR3 sequence (DNA): TGTGCCAGCAGGCCGCCGACCGGACGGGAACAGCCCCAGCATTTT. As protein: CASRPPTGREQPQHF. This chain joins TRBV28 and TRBJ1-5; D ambiguous. This CDR3 has 15 residues. V shed 6 bases and J shed 7 bases, with 19 bases lying between them. Germline V lookup: CDR1 MDHEN, CDR2 SYDVKM. Supplemented by reference TRBV28 and TRBJ1-5, the full variable domain reads DVKVTQSSRYLVKRTGEKVFLECVQDMDHENMFWYRQDPGLGLRLIYFSYDVKMKEKGDIPEGYSVSREKKERFSLILESASTNQTSMYLCASRPPTGREQPQHFGDGTRLSIL.

This chain uses TRBV5-1 with TRBJ2-7; 10 bases are a match to TRBD1. Germline CDR1 SGHRS, CDR2 YFSETQ. J was trimmed by 5 bases and V by 4 bases; bases with no gene match: 6. This CDR3 comprises 14 residues. The CDR3 loop is CASSPGQGRDEQYF. Written as DNA, the CDR3 is TGCGCCAGCAGCCCGGGACAGGGGCGCGACGAGCAGTACTTC. The full variable domain, completed using reference TRBV5-1 and TRBJ2-7, is KAGVTQTPRYLIKTRGQQVTLSCSPISGHRSVSWYQQTPGQGLQFLFEYFSETQRNKGNFPGRFSGRQFSNSRSEMNVSTLELGDSALYLCASSPGQGRDEQYFGPGTRLTVT.

This chain uses TRBV5-5 with TRBJ2-5; 11 positions agree with TRBD2. Germline-derived CDR1 and CDR2 are SGHKS and YYEKEE (reference sequence). V lost 4 bases to trimming and J lost 4 bases; unmatched junction nucleotides: 3. This CDR3 is 14 amino acids long. This chain's CDR3 is CASSNLAGGETQYF. CDR3 nucleotide sequence: TGTGCCAGCAGCAACCTAGCGGGAGGAGAGACCCAGTACTTC. Supplemented by reference TRBV5-5 and TRBJ2-5, the full variable domain reads DAGVTQSPTHLIKTRGQQVTLRCSPISGHKSVSWYQQVLGQGPQFIFQYYEKEERGRGNFPDRFSARQFPNYSSELNVNALLLGDSALYLCASSNLAGGETQYFGPGTRLLVL.

The chain links TRBV30 to TRBJ1-1, with 7 bases matching TRBD1. Germline CDR1 and CDR2: GTSNPN and SVGIG (reference sequence). J was trimmed by 7 bases and V by 3 bases; bases with no gene match: 8. This CDR3 has 13 residues. The CDR3 is CAWRGTGVVEAFF. DNA for the CDR3: TGTGCCTGGAGGGGAACAGGGGTGGTTGAAGCTTTCTTT.

In this sample, this clone turned up a few times. J is TRBJ2-1 and V is TRBV7-6, with D hard to call. This CDR3 has 18 residues. V lost 2 bases, J lost 0 bases, and 17 bases lay in between. Germline CDR1 is SGHVS and CDR2 is FNYEAQ. DNA for the CDR3: TGTGCCAGCAGCTTACCGGCGCCGAGGCGGTACTCCTACAATGAGCAGTTCTTC. This translates into CASSLPAPRRYSYNEQFF.

V is TRBV20-1 and J is TRBJ1-2; D is uncertain. Trimming left V 4 bases short and J 3 bases short, with 21 bases between. This CDR3 is 16 amino acids long. Per germline, CDR1 DFQATT and CDR2 SNEGSKA (reference sequence). The CDR3 loop is CSATEPSMGSYYGYTF. The DNA for the CDR3 is TGCAGTGCTACTGAACCTTCTATGGGGTCTTACTATGGCTACACCTTC.

The genes are TRBV5-8 and TRBJ1-5; no clear D. From germline, CDR1 is SGHTS and CDR2 YDEGEE. Trimming left V 0 bases short and J 7 bases short, with 11 bases between. The CDR3 extends over 14 amino acids. The CDR3 is CASSLDRVGQPQHF. CDR3 in DNA: TGTGCCAGCAGCTTGGATAGGGTAGGGCAGCCCCAGCATTTT.

V usage is TRBV30 and J usage is TRBJ1-6, with 11 bases aligning to TRBD1. The CDR3 is 14 amino acids. Germline V gene lookup returns CDR1 GTSNPN and CDR2 SVGIG (reference sequence). V was pared by 3 bases and J by 8 bases, with 3 bases of the junction left unmatched. In DNA, the CDR3 is TGTGCCTGGAGCCGGGGACAGGGGGATTCACCCCTCCACTTT. It yields the protein CAWSRGQGDSPLHF.

The chain links TRBV29-1 to TRBJ1-1; D uncertain. Germline CDR1 reads SQVTM; CDR2 reads ANQGSEA. The length of the CDR3 is 13 residues. V was cut by 6 bases and J by 5 bases, with 16 bases left in between. The CDR3 sequence is CSVEPGTQTEAFF. CDR3 in DNA: TGCAGCGTCGAACCGGGTACGCAAACTGAAGCTTTCTTT.

The chain joins TRBV10-3 to TRBJ1-3; D is ambiguous. Trimming stripped 10 bases from V and 3 bases from J, with 10 bases between. The CDR3 runs 12 residues. Germline V gene sequence: CDR1 ENHRY, CDR2 SYGVKD. The CDR3 sequence is CATEGGGNTIYF. In nucleotides, the CDR3 is TGTGCCACTGAGGGTGGTGGAAACACCATATATTTT.

J is TRBJ1-6 and V is TRBV28, with D possibly TRBD1 on 5 matching bases. Germline-derived CDR1 and CDR2 are MDHEN and SYDVKM. The CDR3 sequence is 13 residues long. V lost 8 bases and J 12 bases, leaving 17 bases between the germline ends. The CDR3 sequence is CASARDPTLPLHF. For the CDR3, the DNA is TGTGCCAGCGCCCGGGACCCCACCTTACCCCTCCACTTT. Supplemented by reference TRBV28 and TRBJ1-6, the full variable domain reads DVKVTQSSRYLVKRTGEKVFLECVQDMDHENMFWYRQDPGLGLRLIYFSYDVKMKEKGDIPEGYSVSREKKERFSLILESASTNQTSMYLCASARDPTLPLHFGNGTRLTVT.

The J gene is TRBJ2-1, the V gene TRBV5-1; 14 bases are shared with TRBD2. Germline values: CDR1 SGHRS, CDR2 YFSETQ. This CDR3 contains 15 residues. Unmatched junction bases numbered 6, after V lost 4 bases and J lost 9 bases. The CDR3 protein is CASSQGTSGSLEQFF. The CDR3 nucleotides read TGCGCCAGCAGCCAAGGGACTAGCGGGAGTCTTGAGCAGTTCTTC.

The sample holds one count of this clone. The chain recombines TRBV4-2 with TRBJ1-2, with D tentatively TRBD1 (5 bases). This CDR3 has 12 residues. V was shortened by 9 bases and J by 5 bases, with 13 bases between the two germline ends. Germline CDR1 and CDR2: LGHNA and YNFKEQ. In DNA form, the CDR3 reads TGTGCCAGGGTCCCGGGACGTTATGGCTACACCTTC. It encodes CARVPGRYGYTF.

The chain joins TRBV9 to TRBJ2-1, with 13 bases identical to TRBD2. Germline assignment: CDR1 SGDLS and CDR2 YYNGEE. The CDR3 contains 20 residues. V was clipped by 0 bases and J by 2 bases; unmatched bases: 11. CDR3 sequence reads: CASSVGVGLAGEGPYNEQFF. The CDR3 DNA reads as TGTGCCAGCAGCGTAGGAGTCGGACTAGCGGGAGAGGGGCCCTACAATGAGCAGTTCTTC.

The chain couples TRBV12-5 to TRBJ1-1; 11 bases are a match to TRBD1. Germline lookup yields CDR1 LGHNT and CDR2 FRNRAP. The CDR3 contains 17 residues. The trim removed 0 bases at V and 5 bases at J, leaving 8 bases unmatched. The CDR3 loop is CASGLVLGTGGGTEAFF. CDR3 DNA: TGTGCTAGTGGTTTGGTGCTGGGGACAGGGGGAGGTACTGAAGCTTTCTTT.

This chain joins TRBV24-1 and TRBJ2-1; 13 bases agree with TRBD2. With V trimmed by 3 bases and J by 7 bases, 5 bases remained unmatched. Germline V lookup: CDR1 KGHDR, CDR2 SFDVKD. CDR3 length: 16 amino acids. CDR3 sequence reads: CATSDVTSGRRNEQFF. As DNA, the CDR3 is TGTGCCACCAGTGATGTGACTAGCGGGAGGCGGAATGAGCAGTTCTTC.

This chain uses TRBV4-2 with TRBJ1-1; D remains ambiguous. Germline values: CDR1 LGHNA, CDR2 YNFKEQ. This CDR3 has 13 amino acids. Trimming removed 1 base at V and 3 bases at J, with 6 bases between. CDR3 in amino acids: CASSQGPYTEAFF. The DNA of the CDR3 is TGTGCCAGCAGCCAAGGGCCGTACACTGAAGCTTTCTTT.

This clone was observed a single time. The chain has TRBV3-1 (or the pseudogene TRBV3-2) and TRBJ2-7, with TRBD2 matching over 10 bases. V was clipped by 0 bases and J by 5 bases; unmatched bases: 7. The length of the CDR3 is 16 residues. Germline assignment: CDR1 LGHDT and CDR2 YNNKEL (reference sequence). This CDR3 is CASSQDPSGGANEQYF. The CDR3 DNA reads TGTGCCAGCAGCCAAGATCCCAGCGGGGGGGCCAACGAGCAGTACTTC.

The chain is built from TRBV7-2 and TRBJ2-7; a weak D match, TRBD1 (6 bases). Trimming shortened V by 1 base and J by 3 bases, and 16 bases separated the two germline ends. Germline CDR1 reads SGHTA; CDR2 reads FQGNSA. The CDR3 runs 16 residues. The CDR3 loop is CASSLVRAGTIYEQYF. CDR3 bases: TGTGCCAGCAGCTTAGTTCGGGCAGGGACAATCTACGAGCAGTACTTC.

The chain carries TRBV6-5 and TRBJ1-2; tentatively, D is TRBD1 (5 bases). V was clipped by 8 bases and J by 8 bases, with 21 bases between them. Germline CDR1 and CDR2: MNHEY and SVGAGI. There are 14 residues in the CDR3. The CDR3 sequence: CASGKDTARRGYTF. CDR3 in DNA: TGTGCCAGCGGGAAGGACACGGCCAGGCGGGGCTACACCTTC.

The genes are TRBV5-4 and TRBJ2-5; 14 bases align to TRBD2. Germline CDR1 and CDR2: SGHNT and YYREEE (reference sequence). The CDR3 consists of 17 residues. The V segment lost 2 bases and the J segment 4 bases; nucleotides outside the gene matches: 7. CDR3 DNA: TGTGCCAGCAGCTTTGGGGGGACTAGCGGGAGTGGAGAGACCCAGTACTTC. Its protein product is CASSFGGTSGSGETQYF.

The CDR3 sequence is CASSLGTGSSYNSPLHF. Here the CDR3 DNA reads TGTGCCAGCAGTCTAGGGACAGGAAGCTCCTATAATTCACCCCTCCACTTT. The V and J genes are TRBV28 and TRBJ1-6; 8 bases are shared with TRBD1. CDR3 length: 17 amino acids. CDR1 is MDHEN and CDR2 is SYDVKM in the germline V gene. Trimming cost V 5 bases and J 0 bases; bases outside gene matches: 6.

The chain recombines TRBV24-1 with TRBJ2-2, with D possibly being TRBD2 (5 bases). Germline CDR1 KGHDR, CDR2 SFDVKD. Trimming left V 6 bases short and J 6 bases short, with 16 bases between. The CDR3 consists of 15 residues. The CDR3 DNA reads as TGTGCCACCAGTTCCGGGGAATGGCCCCCCGGGGAGCTGTTTTTT. Amino acid sequence: CATSSGEWPPGELFF.